A selection of T cell receptor beta chains follows, all from one sample in a study of response to subunit inactivated influenza vaccine. TCRdb re-analysed the RT-PCR reads in MiXCR, keeping a single row per CDR3 protein. Of around 790,000 distinct CDR3 sequences listed, around 20% are singletons. This specimen was PBMCs from blood, taken about 5 days after vaccination. These receptors all come from a man in his forties or fifties who received an inactivated influenza vaccine. Both conserved end residues are part of each CDR3. A D gene is named only where the DNA matches it firmly. The size of a clone is reported for some rows only, either as once, few or many, or as a class for expanded clones.

CASSYKASYEQYF	TGTGCCAGCAGTTACAAGGCCTCCTACGAGCAGTACTTC	-	TRBJ2-7	TRBV6-5	-
CASSLSLAADTQYF	TGTGCCAGCAGCTTAAGTCTAGCAGCAGATACGCAGTATTTT	-	TRBJ2-3	TRBV7-2	many
CSPLPVGARTYEQFF	TGCAGTCCCCTACCCGTCGGAGCGAGGACCTATGAGCAGTTCTTC	-	TRBJ2-1	TRBV20-1	many
CASSTDRVYGYTF	TGCGCCAGCAGCACCGACAGGGTTTATGGCTACACCTTC	TRBD1	TRBJ1-2	TRBV5-1	few
CSADDPGAPYNEQFF	TGCAGTGCTGACGACCCAGGGGCCCCCTACAATGAGCAGTTCTTC	-	TRBJ2-1	TRBV20-1	many
CASSFGSANEQFF	TGTGCCAGCAGCTTCGGTAGCGCCAATGAGCAGTTCTTC	-	TRBJ2-1	TRBV7-3	-
CASSPRDSRRTQYF	TGTGCCAGCAGTCCGCGGGACTCTCGAAGGACCCAGTACTTC	-	TRBJ2-5	TRBV12-3/TRBV12-4	-
CASSTRQNNSPLHF	TGTGCCAGCAGTACCCGACAGAATAATTCACCCCTCCACTTT	-	TRBJ1-6	TRBV12-3/TRBV12-4	-
CASSTSGYGYTF	TGTGCCAGCAGCACCTCAGGGTATGGCTACACCTTC	-	TRBJ1-2	TRBV5-6	few
CASSVARGPETQYF	TGTGCCAGCAGCGTAGCTCGGGGGCCAGAGACCCAGTACTTC	-	TRBJ2-5	TRBV9	-
CASSVVAGAYNEQFF	TGTGCCAGCAGCGTAGTAGCGGGGGCCTACAATGAGCAGTTCTTC	TRBD2	TRBJ2-1	TRBV9	few
CASSLVQGSSGRALYNEQFF	TGTGCCAGCAGTTTAGTTCAGGGCTCTAGCGGGAGGGCCCTCTACAATGAGCAGTTCTTC	TRBD2	TRBJ2-1	TRBV28	-
CSARRRSSYEQYF	TGCAGTGCTAGAAGGCGGAGCTCCTACGAGCAGTACTTC	-	TRBJ2-7	TRBV20-1	-
CASSSDKRNTEAFF	TGTGCCAGCAGTTCTGACAAGCGGAACACTGAAGCTTTCTTT	-	TRBJ1-1	TRBV12-3/TRBV12-4	-
CASSLGTGRFNEQFF	TGTGCCAGCAGCTTAGGGACAGGGAGGTTCAATGAGCAGTTCTTC	TRBD1	TRBJ2-1	TRBV7-6	-
CASSGYASGRAYEQYF	TGTGCCAGCAGCGGTTATGCTAGCGGGAGGGCCTACGAGCAGTACTTC	TRBD2	TRBJ2-7	TRBV3-1	few
CASSAGLAGEGWETQYF	TGTGCCAGCAGTGCTGGGTTAGCGGGAGAAGGGTGGGAGACCCAGTACTTC	TRBD2	TRBJ2-5	TRBV6-1	-
CASSQGQKGANGYTF	TGCGCCAGCAGCCAAGGGCAAAAAGGGGCCAACGGCTACACCTTC	-	TRBJ1-2	TRBV4-3	few
CATKLIGGVQYF	TGTGCCACCAAACTCATAGGAGGAGTGCAGTACTTC	-	TRBJ2-7	TRBV24-1	-
CSVDWGETQYF	TGCAGCGTTGACTGGGGAGAGACCCAGTACTTC	-	TRBJ2-5	TRBV29-1	many